This entry describes one T cell receptor (beta chain). A second PCR, run for roughly 7 to 11 cycles, used a sample-barcoded 5' primer plus a J-beta primer mix. From the 5' RACE reads, TCRdb called clonotypes with MiXCR, one entry per CDR3 protein. The data hold fewer than 800,000 distinct CDR3 sequences, with approximately 25% observed a single time. The germline CDR1 and CDR2 sequences are SGHTA and FQGTGA. This CDR3 has 15 amino acids. Trimming at V came to 6 bases and at J to 2 bases, leaving 5 bases not matched to a gene. The sample belongs to a study of blood T cells in healthy people across ages. Per sample, no less than 5.5 micrograms of total RNA were extracted. This sample also appeared in a second study, on T cells of mothers and their children. In that study: The yield was over 9 million TCR beta CDR3 reads from each mother and 2.5 million to 3.5 million from each child. Related mother-child pairs showed slightly, non-significantly higher overlap than unrelated pairs.

This TCR was sampled from a boy between 10 and 17 years old in good health. This sequence joins TRBV7-3 and TRBJ2-5, with 11 bases fitting TRBD2. Material for sequencing was blood. CDR3 nucleotides: TGTGCCAGCAGTAGCGGGGGGGTACCGCAAGAGACCCAGTACTTC. Translation gives CASSSGGVPQETQYF.